The 20 T cell receptor beta chains below were found in one sample sequenced in a study of blood T cell repertoires in COVID-19. Profiled with immunoSEQ multiplex PCR; TCRdb holds only in-frame clones, not every one. Counted here are 400,000 or so clones, 90% occurring once; the ten biggest clones make up 0.6%. Sequencing was done on a sample of PBMCs or T cells enriched from blood (not recorded which). Receptors were obtained from a young man who had recovered from COVID-19.

The genes are TRBV5-4 and TRBJ2-7; 8 bases are a match to TRBD2. Losses at the gene ends were 5 bases for V and 0 bases for J; bases not matched to a gene: 4. Germline-derived CDR1 and CDR2 are SGHNT and YYREEE (reference sequence). The CDR3 has 14 residues. The CDR3 reads CASSRGGGSYEQYF. CDR3 bases: TGTGCCAGCAGTCGGGGGGGTGGCTCCTACGAGCAGTACTTC.

V gene TRBV28 combines with J gene TRBJ1-3, with 7 nucleotides matching TRBD1. Per germline, CDR1 MDHEN and CDR2 SYDVKM. Trimming took 5 bases from V and 2 from J; bases not matched to a gene: 6. The CDR3 is 15 amino acids. CDR3 DNA sequence: TGTGCCAGCAGTCCCTCGACAGGGACTGGAAACACCATATATTTT. Residues: CASSPSTGTGNTIYF. Using reference TRBV28 and TRBJ1-3 for the parts outside the CDR3, the full variable domain is DVKVTQSSRYLVKRTGEKVFLECVQDMDHENMFWYRQDPGLGLRLIYFSYDVKMKEKGDIPEGYSVSREKKERFSLILESASTNQTSMYLCASSPSTGTGNTIYFGEGSWLTVV.

V usage is TRBV3-1 (or the pseudogene TRBV3-2) and J usage is TRBJ1-1; D may be TRBD1 (6 bases). Germline loops: CDR1 LGHDT, CDR2 YNNKEL (reference sequence). Trimming took off 8 bases at V and 1 base at J, with 8 bases between the two ends. The CDR3 runs 12 residues. CDR3 coding DNA: TGTGCCAGCGGACAGAAGAACACTGAAGCTTTCTTT. As protein: CASGQKNTEAFF.

V usage is TRBV2 and J usage is TRBJ1-6; 8 nucleotides agree with TRBD1. The CDR3 is 15 amino acids. Germline lookup yields CDR1 SNHLY and CDR2 FYNNEI. V lost 7 bases to trimming and J lost 6 bases; unmatched junction nucleotides: 8. CDR3 amino acids: CASIKDQGANSPLHF. CDR3 in DNA: TGTGCCAGCATCAAAGACCAGGGGGCTAATTCACCCCTCCACTTT.

The chain has TRBV19 and TRBJ1-1; D unclear. The CDR3 is 12 residues long. V gave up 3 bases and J gave up 1 base, with 3 bases separating them. In germline, CDR1 is LNHDA, CDR2 SQIVND (reference sequence). CDR3: CASSIWNTEAFF. The CDR3 DNA reads TGTGCCAGTAGTATCTGGAACACTGAAGCTTTCTTT.

This chain uses TRBV11-2 with TRBJ1-4, with TRBD1 identical over 7 bases. Germline V gene sequence: CDR1 SGHAT, CDR2 FQNNGV. The J segment lost 7 bases and the V segment lost 3 bases, leaving 5 bases of the junction unmatched. This CDR3 has 14 amino acids. DNA for the CDR3: TGTGCCAGCAGCTTGGACAGGCAATCTGAAAAACTGTTTTTT. Amino acid sequence: CASSLDRQSEKLFF.

This sequence joins TRBV10-2 and TRBJ2-7; 9 bases fit TRBD1. The CDR3 has 14 amino acids. J lost 3 bases, V lost 7 bases, and 7 bases had no gene match. CDR1 and CDR2 (germline): WSHSY, SAAADI. CDR3 bases: TGCGCCAGCAAACCGGGACAGGGCAACTACGAGCAGTACTTC. Translated, it gives CASKPGQGNYEQYF.

The table lists this clone with a count of one. The rearrangement joins TRBV27 to TRBJ2-2; D may be TRBD1 (6 bases). This CDR3 contains 14 residues. V lost 6 bases and J 4 bases, leaving 12 bases between the germline ends. Looked up from germline, CDR1 is MNHEY and CDR2 is SMNVEV (reference sequence). The CDR3 region has the DNA TGTGCCAGCAGACCAGGGGATCTCACCGGGGAGCTGTTTTTT. Its translation is CASRPGDLTGELFF.

This clone was found once. The V and J genes are TRBV9 and TRBJ1-1; D is uncertain. This CDR3 is 13 amino acids long. Germline loops: CDR1 SGDLS, CDR2 YYNGEE. V lost 0 bases, J lost 2 bases, and 5 bases lay in between. The CDR3 DNA sequence: TGTGCCAGCAGCGTAGTAGATAACACTGAAGCTTTCTTT. As protein: CASSVVDNTEAFF.

The V call is TRBV28, the J call TRBJ2-3, with 9 positions matching TRBD2. V trimming: 2 bases; J trimming: 4 bases; junction bases outside the gene matches: 7. This CDR3 has 16 amino acids. CDR1 and CDR2 from the germline V gene are MDHEN and SYDVKM. CDR3 nucleotide sequence: TGTGCCAGCAGTTTAGTCCTAGCGGGACCATCAGATACGCAGTATTTT. Translated, it gives CASSLVLAGPSDTQYF.

This sequence joins TRBV4-1 and TRBJ1-2, with D uncertain. CDR1 and CDR2 (germline): MGHRA, YSYEKL. V dropped 1 base and J dropped 5 bases, with 8 bases sitting between them. The CDR3 runs to 13 residues. The CDR3 protein is CASSQGLHYGYTF. CDR3 coding DNA: TGCGCCAGCAGCCAAGGACTGCATTATGGCTACACCTTC.

The V gene is TRBV2, the J gene TRBJ2-3, with 10 bases lining up with TRBD2. In germline, CDR1 is SNHLY, CDR2 FYNNEI. V shed 2 bases, J shed 9 bases, and the junction held 8 bases outside the gene matches. The CDR3 is 15 residues long. CDR3 DNA sequence: TGTGCCAGCAGTGAACGAGCGGGAGGGCGGGGGACGCAGTATTTT. Amino acid sequence: CASSERAGGRGTQYF. Based on the CDR3 plus reference TRBV2 and TRBJ2-3, the full variable domain is EPEVTQTPSHQVTQMGQEVILRCVPISNHLYFYWYRQILGQKVEFLVSFYNNEISEKSEIFDDQFSVERPDGSNFTLKIRSTKLEDSAMYFCASSERAGGRGTQYFGPGTRLTVL.

The chain couples TRBV9 to TRBJ1-1; D might be TRBD1 (5 bases). V was pared by 3 bases and J by 3 bases, with 9 bases between. Germline CDR1 and CDR2: SGDLS and YYNGEE. The CDR3 extends over 13 amino acids. The chain's CDR3 is CASSGTRHTEAFF. The CDR3 DNA follows: TGTGCCAGCAGCGGGACAAGACACACTGAAGCTTTCTTT.

In this sample, this clone turned up a few times. The CDR3 DNA is TGTGCCAGCAGCTTAGGAGAAGGGGACACAGATACGCAGTATTTT. Translating gives CASSLGEGDTDTQYF. The chain is built from TRBV7-9 and TRBJ2-3, with a tentative D call TRBD1 (5 bases). Trimming left V 1 base short and J 2 bases short, with 10 bases between. There are 15 residues in the CDR3. The germline V gene has CDR1 SEHNR and CDR2 FQNEAQ (reference sequence).

The chain recombines TRBV6-2 or TRBV6-3 with TRBJ1-1; maybe TRBD1 (5 bases). V was clipped by 5 bases and J by 3 bases, with 10 bases between them. The CDR3 is made up of 13 amino acids. CDR1 and CDR2 from the germline V gene are MNHEY and SVGEGT. The CDR3 reads CASSSGAYTEAFF. The CDR3 DNA reads as TGTGCCAGCAGTAGCGGGGCGTACACTGAAGCTTTCTTT.

This clone was seen a handful of times. V and J are TRBV15 and TRBJ2-5; 14 positions match TRBD2. The CDR3 sequence is 18 residues long. Germline CDR1 LNHNV, CDR2 YYDKDF (reference sequence). V lost 4 bases to trimming and J lost 3 bases; unmatched junction nucleotides: 10. The CDR3 sequence is CATSKGTSGSLWEETQYF. CDR3 bases: TGTGCCACCAGCAAAGGGACTAGCGGGAGTCTGTGGGAAGAGACCCAGTACTTC.

This chain joins TRBV10-2 and TRBJ1-5; TRBD1 is a possible D gene (5 bases). CDR3 length: 14 residues. The germline gives CDR1 WSHSY, CDR2 SAAADI. The V and J ends lost 5 bases and 10 bases respectively, with 18 bases between them. The CDR3 region is CASSNQGGVLPQHF. In DNA, the CDR3 is TGCGCCAGCAGTAACCAGGGCGGAGTACTACCCCAGCATTTT.

This chain links TRBV19 with TRBJ2-5; TRBD1 might be the D (6 bases). This CDR3 region has 16 residues. Trimming took 6 bases from V and 5 from J, leaving 22 bases between them. The germline V gene encodes CDR1 LNHDA and CDR2 SQIVND (reference sequence). In nucleotides, the CDR3 is TGTGCCAGTAGCCCCTCCGGGACAAAAAAAGGGGAGACCCAGTACTTC. This codes for CASSPSGTKKGETQYF.

This clone was counted a single time. The chain links TRBV28 to TRBJ1-5; TRBD1 aligns across 10 bases. The CDR3 extends over 15 amino acids. The J segment lost 9 bases and the V segment lost 6 bases, leaving 11 bases of the junction unmatched. CDR1 and CDR2 (germline): MDHEN, SYDVKM. In DNA form, the CDR3 reads TGTGCCAGCAGACAAGGACAGGGGGGGTCAGGGCCCCAGCATTTT. This codes for CASRQGQGGSGPQHF.

V usage is TRBV6-5 and J usage is TRBJ1-3, with D possibly TRBD1 on 6 matching bases. V was clipped by 4 bases and J by 1 base, with 14 bases between them. CDR1 is MNHEY and CDR2 is SVGAGI in the germline V gene. The CDR3 loop spans 16 amino acids. CDR3 nucleotide sequence: TGTGCCAGCAGTTCACACAGGGACGAGTCTGGAAACACCATATATTTT. Translation gives CASSSHRDESGNTIYF.